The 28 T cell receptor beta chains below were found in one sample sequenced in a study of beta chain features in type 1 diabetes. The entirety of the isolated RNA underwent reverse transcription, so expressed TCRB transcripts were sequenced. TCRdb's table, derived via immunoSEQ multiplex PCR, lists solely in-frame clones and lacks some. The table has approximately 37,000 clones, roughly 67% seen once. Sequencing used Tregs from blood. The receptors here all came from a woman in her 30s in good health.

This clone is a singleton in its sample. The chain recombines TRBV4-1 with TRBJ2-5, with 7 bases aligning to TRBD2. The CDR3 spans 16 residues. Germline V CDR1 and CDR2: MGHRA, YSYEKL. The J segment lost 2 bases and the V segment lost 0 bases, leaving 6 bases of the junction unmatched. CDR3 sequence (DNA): TGCGCCAGCAGCCAAGATCGGGGACTAACACAAGAGACCCAGTACTTC. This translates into CASSQDRGLTQETQYF.

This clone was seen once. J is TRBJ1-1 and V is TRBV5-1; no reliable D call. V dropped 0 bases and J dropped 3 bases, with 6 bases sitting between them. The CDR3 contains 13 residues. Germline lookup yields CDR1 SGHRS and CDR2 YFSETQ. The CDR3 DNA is TGCGCCAGCAGCTTGGACGGGGACACTGAAGCTTTCTTT. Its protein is CASSLDGDTEAFF.

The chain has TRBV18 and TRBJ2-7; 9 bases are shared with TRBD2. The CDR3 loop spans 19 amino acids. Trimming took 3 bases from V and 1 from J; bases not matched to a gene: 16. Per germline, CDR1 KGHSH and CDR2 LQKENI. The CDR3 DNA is TGTGCCAGCTCACCCTTCCTCGCGCTAGCGGGACAAGGGTCCTACGAGCAGTACTTC. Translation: CASSPFLALAGQGSYEQYF.

CDR3 loop: CASSLDRGNEQFF. In DNA, the CDR3 is TGTGCCAGCAGTCTCGACCGCGGAAATGAGCAGTTCTTC. The chain links TRBV28 to TRBJ2-1; D call uncertain. There are 13 residues in the CDR3. The germline CDR1 and CDR2 sequences are MDHEN and SYDVKM. Trimming took off 5 bases at V and 7 bases at J, with 12 bases between the two ends.

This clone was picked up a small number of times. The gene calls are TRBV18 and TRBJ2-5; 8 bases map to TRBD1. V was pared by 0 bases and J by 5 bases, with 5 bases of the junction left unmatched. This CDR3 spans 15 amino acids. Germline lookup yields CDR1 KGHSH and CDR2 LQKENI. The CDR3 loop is CASSPPQGAGETQYF. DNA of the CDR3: TGTGCCAGCTCACCACCCCAGGGGGCCGGTGAGACCCAGTACTTC.

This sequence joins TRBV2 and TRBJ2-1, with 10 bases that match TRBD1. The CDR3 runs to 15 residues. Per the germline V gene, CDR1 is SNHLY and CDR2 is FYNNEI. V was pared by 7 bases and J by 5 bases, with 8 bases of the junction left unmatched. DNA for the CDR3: TGTGCCAGCATTCGGACAGGGGGTCCGGACAATGAGCAGTTCTTC. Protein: CASIRTGGPDNEQFF. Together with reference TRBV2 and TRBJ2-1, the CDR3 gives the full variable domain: EPEVTQTPSHQVTQMGQEVILRCVPISNHLYFYWYRQILGQKVEFLVSFYNNEISEKSEIFDDQFSVERPDGSNFTLKIRSTKLEDSAMYFCASIRTGGPDNEQFFGPGTRLTVL.

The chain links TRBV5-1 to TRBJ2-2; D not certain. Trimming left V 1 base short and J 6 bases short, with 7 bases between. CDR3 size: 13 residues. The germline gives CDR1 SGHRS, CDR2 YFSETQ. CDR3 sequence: CASSLPGAGELFF. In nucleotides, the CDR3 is TGCGCCAGCAGCTTGCCAGGTGCCGGGGAGCTGTTTTTT.

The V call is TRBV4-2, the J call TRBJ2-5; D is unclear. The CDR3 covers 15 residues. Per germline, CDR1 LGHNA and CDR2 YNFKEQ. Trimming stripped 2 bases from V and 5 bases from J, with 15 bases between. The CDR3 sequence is CASSQTQSELETQYF. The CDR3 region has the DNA TGTGCCAGCAGCCAAACCCAGTCGGAGTTGGAGACCCAGTACTTC.

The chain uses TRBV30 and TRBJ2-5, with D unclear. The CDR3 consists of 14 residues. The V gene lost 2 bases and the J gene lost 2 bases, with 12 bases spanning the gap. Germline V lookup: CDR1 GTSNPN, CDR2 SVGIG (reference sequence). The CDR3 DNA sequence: TGTGCCTGGAGTCACGACTCCTTACAAGAGACCCAGTACTTC. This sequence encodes CAWSHDSLQETQYF.

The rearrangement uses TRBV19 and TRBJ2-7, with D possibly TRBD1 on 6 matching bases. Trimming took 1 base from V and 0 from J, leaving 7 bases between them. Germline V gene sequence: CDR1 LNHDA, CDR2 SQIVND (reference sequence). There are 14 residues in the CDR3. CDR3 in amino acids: CASSIGQDSYEQYF. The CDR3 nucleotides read TGTGCCAGTAGTATAGGACAGGACTCCTACGAGCAGTACTTC. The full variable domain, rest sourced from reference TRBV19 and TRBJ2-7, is DGGITQSPKYLFRKEGQNVTLSCEQNLNHDAMYWYRQDPGQGLRLIYYSQIVNDFQKGDIAEGYSVSREKKESFPLTVTSAQKNPTAFYLCASSIGQDSYEQYFGPGTRLTVT.

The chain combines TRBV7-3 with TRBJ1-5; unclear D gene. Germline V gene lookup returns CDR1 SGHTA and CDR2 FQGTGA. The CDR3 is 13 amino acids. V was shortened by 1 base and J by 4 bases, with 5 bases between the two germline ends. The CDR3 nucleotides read TGTGCCAGCAGCTTAAGTCCAAATCAGCCCCAGCATTTT. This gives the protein CASSLSPNQPQHF. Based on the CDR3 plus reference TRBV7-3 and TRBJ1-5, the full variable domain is GAGVSQTPSNKVTEKGKYVELRCDPISGHTALYWYRQSLGQGPEFLIYFQGTGAADDSGLPNDRFFAVRPEGSVSTLKIQRTERGDSAVYLCASSLSPNQPQHFGDGTRLSIL.

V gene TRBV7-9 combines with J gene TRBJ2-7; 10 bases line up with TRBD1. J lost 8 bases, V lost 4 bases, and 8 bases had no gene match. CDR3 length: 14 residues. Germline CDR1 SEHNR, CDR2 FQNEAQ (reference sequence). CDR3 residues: CASSSPGTGDKQYF. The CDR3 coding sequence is TGTGCCAGCAGCTCGCCCGGGACAGGGGATAAGCAGTACTTC.

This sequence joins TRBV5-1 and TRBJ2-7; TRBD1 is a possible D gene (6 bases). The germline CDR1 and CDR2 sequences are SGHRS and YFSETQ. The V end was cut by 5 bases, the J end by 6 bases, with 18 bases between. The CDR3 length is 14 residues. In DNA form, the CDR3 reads TGCGCCAGCAGTACCCAGGGGCCAATGGGCGAGCAGTACTTC. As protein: CASSTQGPMGEQYF. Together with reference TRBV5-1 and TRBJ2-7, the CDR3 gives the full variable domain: KAGVTQTPRYLIKTRGQQVTLSCSPISGHRSVSWYQQTPGQGLQFLFEYFSETQRNKGNFPGRFSGRQFSNSRSEMNVSTLELGDSALYLCASSTQGPMGEQYFGPGTRLTVT.

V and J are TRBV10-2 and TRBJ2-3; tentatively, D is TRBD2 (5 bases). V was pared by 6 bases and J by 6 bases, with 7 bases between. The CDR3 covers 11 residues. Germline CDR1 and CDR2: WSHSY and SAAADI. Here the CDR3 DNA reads TGCGCCAGCAGAGTAGCGGATACGCAGTATTTT. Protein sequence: CASRVADTQYF.

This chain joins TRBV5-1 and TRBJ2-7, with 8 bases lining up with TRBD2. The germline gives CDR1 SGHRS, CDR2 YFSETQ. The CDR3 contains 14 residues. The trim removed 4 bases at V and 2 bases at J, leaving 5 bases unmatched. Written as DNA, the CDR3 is TGCGCCAGCAGCCGTAGCGGGAACACCTACGAGCAGTACTTC. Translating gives CASSRSGNTYEQYF.

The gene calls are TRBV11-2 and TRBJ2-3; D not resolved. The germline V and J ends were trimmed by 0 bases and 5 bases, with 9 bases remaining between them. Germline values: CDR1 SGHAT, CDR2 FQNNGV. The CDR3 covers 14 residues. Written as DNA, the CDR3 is TGTGCCAGCAGCTTAGATGGCCGTATAGATACGCAGTATTTT. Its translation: CASSLDGRIDTQYF.

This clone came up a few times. Written as DNA, the CDR3 is TGTGCCAGCAGCTCCACGGGGGGAGTTGGGCCGTACATTCAGTACTTC. As protein: CASSSTGGVGPYIQYF. This chain joins TRBV6-6 and TRBJ2-4; 7 bases map to TRBD2. Looked up from germline, CDR1 is MNHNY and CDR2 is SVGAGI (reference sequence). The CDR3 is made up of 16 amino acids. V was pared by 6 bases and J by 8 bases, with 16 bases of the junction left unmatched.

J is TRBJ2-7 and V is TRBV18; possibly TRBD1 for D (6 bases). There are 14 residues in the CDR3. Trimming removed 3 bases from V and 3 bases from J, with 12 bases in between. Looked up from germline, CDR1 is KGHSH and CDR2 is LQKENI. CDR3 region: CASSPPTGNYEQYF. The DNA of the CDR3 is TGTGCCAGCTCACCCCCGACAGGCAACTACGAGCAGTACTTC.

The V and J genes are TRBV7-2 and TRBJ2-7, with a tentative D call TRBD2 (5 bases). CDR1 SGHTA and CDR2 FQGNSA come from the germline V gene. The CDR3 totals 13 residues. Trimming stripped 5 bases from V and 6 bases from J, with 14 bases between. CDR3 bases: TGTGCCAGCAGCGCGTCACTAGTTGGCGAGCAGTACTTC. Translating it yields CASSASLVGEQYF.

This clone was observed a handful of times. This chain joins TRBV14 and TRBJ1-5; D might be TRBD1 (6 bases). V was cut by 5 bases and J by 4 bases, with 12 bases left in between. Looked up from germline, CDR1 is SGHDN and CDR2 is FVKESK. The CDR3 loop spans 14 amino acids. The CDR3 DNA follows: TGTGCCAGCAGCGCCCGACAGGCAAATCAGCCCCAGCATTTT. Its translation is CASSARQANQPQHF.

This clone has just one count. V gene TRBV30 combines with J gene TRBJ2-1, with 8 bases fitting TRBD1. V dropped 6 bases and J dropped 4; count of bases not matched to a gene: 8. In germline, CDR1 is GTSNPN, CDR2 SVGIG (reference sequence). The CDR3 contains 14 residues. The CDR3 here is CACSAGGPYNEQFF. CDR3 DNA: TGTGCCTGCTCTGCAGGGGGCCCTTACAATGAGCAGTTCTTC.

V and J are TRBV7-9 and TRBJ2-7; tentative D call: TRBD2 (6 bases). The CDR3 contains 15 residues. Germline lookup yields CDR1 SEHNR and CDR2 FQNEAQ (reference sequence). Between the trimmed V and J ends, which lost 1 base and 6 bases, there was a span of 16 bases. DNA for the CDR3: TGTGCCAGCAGCTTAGGGGCGGTGGGACTCGGCGAGCAGTACTTC. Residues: CASSLGAVGLGEQYF.

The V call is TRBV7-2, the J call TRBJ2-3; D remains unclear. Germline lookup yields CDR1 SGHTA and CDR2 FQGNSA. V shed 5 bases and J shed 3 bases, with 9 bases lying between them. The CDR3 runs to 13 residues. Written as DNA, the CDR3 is TGTGCCAGCAGCGAGACCGGGACAGATACGCAGTATTTT. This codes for CASSETGTDTQYF.

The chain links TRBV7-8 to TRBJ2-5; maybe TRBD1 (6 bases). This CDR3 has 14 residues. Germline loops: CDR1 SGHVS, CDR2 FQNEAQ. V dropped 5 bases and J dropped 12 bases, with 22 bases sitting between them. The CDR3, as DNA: TGTGCCAGCAGCCAGGACAGCCTGGCGTTAGTTGAGTACTTC. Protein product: CASSQDSLALVEYF.

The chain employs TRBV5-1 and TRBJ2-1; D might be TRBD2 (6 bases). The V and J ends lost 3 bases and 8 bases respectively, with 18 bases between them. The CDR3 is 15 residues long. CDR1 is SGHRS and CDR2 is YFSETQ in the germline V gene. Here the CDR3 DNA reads TGCGCCAGCAGCTCGGGGACTCGAGGGGTCTATGAGCAGTTCTTC. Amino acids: CASSSGTRGVYEQFF.

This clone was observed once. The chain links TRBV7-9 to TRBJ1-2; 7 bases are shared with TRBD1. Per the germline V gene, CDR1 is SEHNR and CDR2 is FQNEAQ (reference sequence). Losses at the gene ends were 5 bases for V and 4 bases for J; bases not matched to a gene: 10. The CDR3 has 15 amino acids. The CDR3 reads CASSPGTAEIYGYTF. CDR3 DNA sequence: TGTGCCAGCAGCCCGGGGACAGCGGAAATCTATGGCTACACCTTC.

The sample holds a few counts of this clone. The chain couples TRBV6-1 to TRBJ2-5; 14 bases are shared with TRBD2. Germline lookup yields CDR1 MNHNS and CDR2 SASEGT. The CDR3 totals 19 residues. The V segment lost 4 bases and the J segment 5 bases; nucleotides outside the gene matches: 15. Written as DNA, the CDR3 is TGTGCCAGCAGTGTTCACCAGAGGACTAGCGGGAGGAGGTCGGAGACCCAGTACTTC. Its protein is CASSVHQRTSGRRSETQYF.

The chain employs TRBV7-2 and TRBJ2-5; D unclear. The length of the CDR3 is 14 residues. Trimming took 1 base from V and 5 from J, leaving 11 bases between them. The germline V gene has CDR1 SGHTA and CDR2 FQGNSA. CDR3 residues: CASSLVLGRETQYF. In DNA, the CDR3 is TGTGCCAGCAGCTTAGTCTTGGGCCGGGAGACCCAGTACTTC.